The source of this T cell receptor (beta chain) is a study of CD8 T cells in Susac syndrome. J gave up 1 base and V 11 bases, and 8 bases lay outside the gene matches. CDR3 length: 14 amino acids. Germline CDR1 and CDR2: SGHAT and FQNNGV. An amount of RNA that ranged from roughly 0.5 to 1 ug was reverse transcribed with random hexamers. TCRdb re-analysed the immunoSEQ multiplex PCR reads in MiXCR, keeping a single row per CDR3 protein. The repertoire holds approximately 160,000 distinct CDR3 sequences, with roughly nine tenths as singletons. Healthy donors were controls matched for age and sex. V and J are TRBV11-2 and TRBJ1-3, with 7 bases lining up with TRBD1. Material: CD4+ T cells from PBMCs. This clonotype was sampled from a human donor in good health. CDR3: CACYRGASGNTIYF. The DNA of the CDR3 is TGTGCCTGTTACAGGGGCGCATCTGGAAACACCATATATTTT.